This T cell receptor beta chain was documented in a study of early T cells in non-severe SARS-CoV-2 infection. Concerning this clonotype: Its antigen is currently unknown.

Findings and limits, study-wide: Matching results from VDJdb favored anti-spike CD8 responses, leaving private and CD4 specificities undetected.

Researchers tagged individual cDNA molecules with unique molecular identifiers. TCRdb passed the 5' RACE reads through MiXCR, listing each CDR3 protein once. Of tens of thousands of distinct CDR3 sequences listed, roughly 7% are singletons. CDR3 size: 14 residues. Germline CDR1 is SNHLY and CDR2 is FYNNEI. J gave up 1 base and V 11 bases, and 6 bases lay outside the gene matches. Sequenced material: whole blood. This sequence joins TRBV2 and TRBJ2-2, with 8 bases matching TRBD2. The sequence came from an adult who was a healthcare worker with PCR-confirmed SARS-CoV-2 infection or an uninfected control (not recorded which). CDR3 loop: CAVNSGENTGELFF. The CDR3 DNA reads as TGTGCCGTCAATAGCGGGGAGAACACCGGGGAGCTGTTTTTT.